This T cell receptor beta chain was recovered during a study of metastatic and nonmetastatic thyroid tumors. All patients reached thyroid surgery having received no treatment beforehand. Study findings and constraints: The study reportedly found significantly higher TCR beta diversity in malignant thyroid tumors than benign nodules, in blood and tumor.

Source study methods: The study's classifier, a distant-metastasis tool for papillary thyroid cancer, was built using CDR3 differences across clinicopathological groups. TCRdb re-called the PCR reads with MiXCR. V and J calls and clone size were set by TCRdb, not the authors. The sample gives about 38,000 clones, 25% to 30% of which show up once; 9.6% is in the top ten. Germline loops: CDR1 SEHNR, CDR2 FQNEAQ (reference sequence). V lost 4 bases to trimming and J lost 1 base, with 10 bases between them. The CDR3 covers 14 residues. This clone was counted ten times or more. The antigen remains unidentified.

Sequencing was done on a sample of blood. The V gene is TRBV7-9, the J gene TRBJ1-1, with D maybe TRBD1 (6 bases). This sequence was found in a female donor with papillary thyroid cancer or a benign thyroid nodule (not recorded which). Some clones in this sample may be carry-over from other donors' samples. The CDR3 DNA is TGTGCCAGCAGCTATGGACAGAAGAACACTGAAGCTTTCTTT. It translates to CASSYGQKNTEAFF.